These 10 T cell receptor beta chains share one sample of origin, sequenced in a study of T cell responses to AZD1222 COVID-19 vaccine. Here immunoSEQ multiplex PCR was the method, and the copy in TCRdb shows in-frame clones only, minus some. The sample lists approximately 170,000 clones, 93% seen once, with about 3.9% in the top ten. This material consisted of peripheral blood, taken on day 0 of AZD1222 vaccination. These receptors were collected from an adult in good health.

The CDR3 sequence: CASSPPIPGLAGGAQFF. CDR3 coding DNA: TGTGCCAGCAGTCCCCCGATTCCGGGACTAGCGGGAGGAGCCCAGTTCTTC. The rearrangement links TRBV6-6 to TRBJ2-1, with 15 nucleotides matching TRBD2. CDR3 length: 17 amino acids. The germline CDR1 and CDR2 sequences are MNHNY and SVGAGI (reference sequence). V lost 5 bases and J lost 13; bases outside the gene matches: 15.

CDR3 bases: TGCGCCAGCGGAGTGGGGGAATCGGACGAGCAGTACTTC. This translates into CASGVGESDEQYF. The chain couples TRBV5-1 to TRBJ2-7; D is tentatively TRBD1 or TRBD2 (5 bases each). Germline assignment: CDR1 SGHRS and CDR2 YFSETQ. V shed 7 bases and J shed 5 bases, with 16 bases lying between them. The CDR3 loop spans 13 amino acids.

This chain links TRBV5-1 with TRBJ1-6, with 7 bases fitting TRBD1. The CDR3 sequence is 14 residues long. CDR1 and CDR2 (germline): SGHRS, YFSETQ. Trimming at V came to 4 bases and at J to 6 bases, leaving 4 bases not matched to a gene. The CDR3 sequence: CASSLDRSNSPLHF. For the CDR3, the DNA is TGCGCCAGCAGCCTGGACAGGTCTAATTCACCCCTCCACTTT.

The chain couples TRBV5-4 to TRBJ2-3, with 7 bases lining up with TRBD1. This CDR3 has 15 amino acids. J gave up 0 bases and V 4 bases, and 5 bases lay outside the gene matches. In germline, CDR1 is SGHNT, CDR2 YYREEE (reference sequence). The CDR3 bases are TGTGCCAGCAGCCCCGGGACAGTGAGCACAGATACGCAGTATTTT. It encodes CASSPGTVSTDTQYF.

The genes are TRBV9 and TRBJ1-1; TRBD1 might be the D (6 bases). The CDR3 covers 16 residues. The V and J ends lost 2 bases and 6 bases respectively, with 20 bases between them. The germline V gene encodes CDR1 SGDLS and CDR2 YYNGEE. CDR3 in DNA: TGTGCCAGCAGCGTCTCCTCCAAGAGGGGGGCCGCTGAAGCTTTCTTT. This translates into CASSVSSKRGAAEAFF.

This clone was found once. V usage is TRBV5-1 and J usage is TRBJ2-5, with D unclear. Trimming stripped 4 bases from V and 0 bases from J, with 13 bases between. This CDR3 contains 15 residues. CDR1 and CDR2 (germline): SGHRS, YFSETQ. DNA for the CDR3: TGCGCCAGCAGCCCCCGATGGACGGACCAAGAGACCCAGTACTTC. This codes for CASSPRWTDQETQYF.

The rearrangement uses TRBV6-6 and TRBJ1-4, with D unclear. From germline, CDR1 is MNHNY and CDR2 SVGAGI (reference sequence). V was shortened by 5 bases and J by 7 bases, with 14 bases between the two germline ends. CDR3 length: 14 amino acids. DNA of the CDR3: TGTGCCAGCAGTCCCTCCGGGATATTTGAAAAACTGTTTTTT. It is translated as CASSPSGIFEKLFF.

This chain uses TRBV30 with TRBJ1-3, with 8 bases matching TRBD1. The CDR3 spans 14 residues. Per the germline V gene, CDR1 is GTSNPN and CDR2 is SVGIG (reference sequence). V shed 5 bases and J 0 bases; nucleotides not matched to a gene: 3. The chain's CDR3 is CAWGTGSSGNTIYF. The CDR3 nucleotides read TGTGCCTGGGGGACAGGTAGCTCTGGAAACACCATATATTTT.

The chain carries TRBV6-5 and TRBJ1-1; TRBD1 agrees at 10 bases. Germline V gene data show CDR1 as MNHEY and CDR2 as SVGAGI. Losses at the gene ends were 6 bases for V and 11 bases for J; bases not matched to a gene: 12. The CDR3 covers 14 residues. CDR3 nucleotides: TGTGCCAGCAGGAGACAGGGGGCTCTGGGTTGGGCTTTCTTT. Its translation: CASRRQGALGWAFF.

The chain has TRBV5-1 and TRBJ1-5, with a possible D match to TRBD1 (5 bases). CDR1 and CDR2 (germline): SGHRS, YFSETQ. The CDR3 contains 13 residues. V lost 5 bases to trimming and J lost 3 bases, with 9 bases between them. CDR3: CASRRGPNQPQHF. The CDR3 DNA follows: TGCGCCAGCAGGAGGGGCCCCAATCAGCCCCAGCATTTT.